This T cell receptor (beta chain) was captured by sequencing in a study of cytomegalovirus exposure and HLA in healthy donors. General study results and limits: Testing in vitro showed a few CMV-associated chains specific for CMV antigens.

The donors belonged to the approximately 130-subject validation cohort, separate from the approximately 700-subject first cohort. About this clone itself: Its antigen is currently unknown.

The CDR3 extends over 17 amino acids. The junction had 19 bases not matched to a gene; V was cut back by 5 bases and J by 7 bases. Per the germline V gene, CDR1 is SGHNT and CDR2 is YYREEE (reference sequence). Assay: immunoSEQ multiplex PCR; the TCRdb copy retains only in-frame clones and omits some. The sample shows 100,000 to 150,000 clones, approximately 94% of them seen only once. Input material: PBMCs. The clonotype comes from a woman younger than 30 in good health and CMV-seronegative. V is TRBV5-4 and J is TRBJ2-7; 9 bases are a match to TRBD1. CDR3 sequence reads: CASRISGTGPALGEQYF. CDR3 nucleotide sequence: TGTGCCAGCAGGATAAGTGGGACAGGGCCCGCCTTGGGTGAGCAGTACTTC.